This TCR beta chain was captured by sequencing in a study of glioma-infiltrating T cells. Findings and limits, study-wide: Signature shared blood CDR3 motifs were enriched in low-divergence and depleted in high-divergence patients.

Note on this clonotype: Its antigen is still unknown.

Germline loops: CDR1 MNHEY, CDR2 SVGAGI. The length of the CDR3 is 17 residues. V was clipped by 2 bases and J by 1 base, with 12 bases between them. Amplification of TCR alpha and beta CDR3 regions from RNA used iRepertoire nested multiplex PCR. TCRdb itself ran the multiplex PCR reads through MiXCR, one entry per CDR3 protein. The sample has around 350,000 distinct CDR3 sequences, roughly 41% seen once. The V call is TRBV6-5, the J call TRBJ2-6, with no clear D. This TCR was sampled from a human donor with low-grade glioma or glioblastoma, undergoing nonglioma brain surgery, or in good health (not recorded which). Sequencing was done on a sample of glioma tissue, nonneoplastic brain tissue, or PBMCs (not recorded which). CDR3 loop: CASSYPKFSSGANVLTF. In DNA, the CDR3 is TGTGCCAGCAGTTACCCAAAGTTCTCGTCTGGGGCCAACGTCCTGACTTTC.